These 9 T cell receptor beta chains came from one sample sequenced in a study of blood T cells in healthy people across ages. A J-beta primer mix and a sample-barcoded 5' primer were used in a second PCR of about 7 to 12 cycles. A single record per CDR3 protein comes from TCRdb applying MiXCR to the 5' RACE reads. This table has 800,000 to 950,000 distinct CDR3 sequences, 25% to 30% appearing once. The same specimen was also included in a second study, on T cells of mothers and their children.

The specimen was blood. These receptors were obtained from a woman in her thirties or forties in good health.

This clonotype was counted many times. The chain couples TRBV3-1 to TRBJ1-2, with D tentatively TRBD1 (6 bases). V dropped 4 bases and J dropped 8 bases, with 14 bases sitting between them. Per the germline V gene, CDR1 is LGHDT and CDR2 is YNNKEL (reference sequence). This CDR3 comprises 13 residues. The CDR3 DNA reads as TGTGCCAGCAGCCGCGTTTCTGACAGGGGCTACACCTTC. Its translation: CASSRVSDRGYTF.

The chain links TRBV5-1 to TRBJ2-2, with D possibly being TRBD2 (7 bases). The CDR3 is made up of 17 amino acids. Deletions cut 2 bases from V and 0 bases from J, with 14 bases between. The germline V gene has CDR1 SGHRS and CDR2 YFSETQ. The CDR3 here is CASSFPAGAPNTGELFF. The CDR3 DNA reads TGCGCCAGCAGCTTCCCTGCGGGGGCTCCGAACACCGGGGAGCTGTTTTTT. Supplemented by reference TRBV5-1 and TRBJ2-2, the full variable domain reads KAGVTQTPRYLIKTRGQQVTLSCSPISGHRSVSWYQQTPGQGLQFLFEYFSETQRNKGNFPGRFSGRQFSNSRSEMNVSTLELGDSALYLCASSFPAGAPNTGELFFGEGSRLTVL.

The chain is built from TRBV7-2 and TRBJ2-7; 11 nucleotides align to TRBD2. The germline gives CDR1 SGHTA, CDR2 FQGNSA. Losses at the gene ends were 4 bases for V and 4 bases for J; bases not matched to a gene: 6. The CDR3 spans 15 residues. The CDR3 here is CASSSTSGGYYEQYF. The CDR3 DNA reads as TGTGCCAGCAGCTCCACTAGCGGGGGCTATTACGAGCAGTACTTC.

CDR3 nucleotides: TGCAGTGCTAGGTTTGCAGGGGAAAGCCAGCCCCAGCATTTT. It encodes CSARFAGESQPQHF. The chain is built from TRBV20-1 and TRBJ1-5; D may be TRBD1 (6 bases). CDR1 and CDR2 from the germline V gene are DFQATT and SNEGSKA (reference sequence). The V and J ends lost 3 bases and 7 bases respectively, with 16 bases between them. This CDR3 is 14 amino acids long.

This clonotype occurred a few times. Written as DNA, the CDR3 is TGCAGCGTGCGCCCCGGGACAGGCTCATTGGGCTACACCTTC. It encodes CSVRPGTGSLGYTF. The chain couples TRBV29-1 to TRBJ1-2; TRBD1 matches at 8 bases. CDR1 and CDR2 from the germline V gene are SQVTM and ANQGSEA. Trimming cost V 6 bases and J 8 bases; bases outside gene matches: 14. CDR3 length equals 14 residues. The entire variable domain, with the rest obtained from reference TRBV29-1 and TRBJ1-2, is as follows: SAVISQKPSRDICQRGTSLTIQCQVDSQVTMMFWYRQQPGQSLTLIATANQGSEATYESGFVIDKFPISRPNLTFSTLTVSNMSPEDSSIYLCSVRPGTGSLGYTFGSGTRLTVV.

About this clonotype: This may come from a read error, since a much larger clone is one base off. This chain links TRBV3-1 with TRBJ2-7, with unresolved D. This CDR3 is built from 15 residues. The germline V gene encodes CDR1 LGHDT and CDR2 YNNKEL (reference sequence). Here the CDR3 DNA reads TGTACCAGCAGCCAAGATAACCTAATCCGATACGAGCAGTACTTC. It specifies CTSSQDNLIRYEQYF.

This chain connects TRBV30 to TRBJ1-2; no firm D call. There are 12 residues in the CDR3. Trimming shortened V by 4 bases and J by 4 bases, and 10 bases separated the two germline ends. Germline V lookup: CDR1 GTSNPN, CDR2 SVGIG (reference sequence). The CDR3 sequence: CAWNLETYGYTF. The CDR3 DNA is TGTGCCTGGAACCTGGAGACCTATGGCTACACCTTC. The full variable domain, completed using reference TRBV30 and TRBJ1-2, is SQTIHQWPATLVQPVGSPLSLECTVEGTSNPNLYWYRQAAGRGLQLLFYSVGIGQISSEVPQNLSASRPQDRQFILSSKKLLLSDSGFYLCAWNLETYGYTFGSGTRLTVV.

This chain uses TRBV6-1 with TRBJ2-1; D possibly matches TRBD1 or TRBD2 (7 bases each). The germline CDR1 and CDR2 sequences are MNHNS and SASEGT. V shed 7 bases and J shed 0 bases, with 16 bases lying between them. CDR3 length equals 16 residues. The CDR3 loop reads CASTGGDVSSYNEQFF. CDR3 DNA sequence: TGTGCCAGCACAGGGGGGGACGTGAGCTCCTACAATGAGCAGTTCTTC.

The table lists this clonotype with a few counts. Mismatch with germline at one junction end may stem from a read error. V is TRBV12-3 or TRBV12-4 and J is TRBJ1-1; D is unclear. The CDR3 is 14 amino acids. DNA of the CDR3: TGTGTCAGCAGTTTAGGCAGCGTGAACACTGAAGCTTTCTTT. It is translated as CVSSLGSVNTEAFF.